The 3 T cell receptor beta chains below come from one sample, sequenced in a study of blood T cell repertoires in COVID-19. Sequenced by immunoSEQ multiplex PCR; TCRdb stores in-frame clones only, minus some. The sample includes 30,000 to 45,000 clones, around four fifths of them seen just once. What was sequenced was peripheral blood. Receptors originate from a human donor in a cohort sampled during active COVID-19.

The rearrangement links TRBV27 to TRBJ2-1, with D tentatively TRBD2 (7 bases). Trimming cost V 2 bases and J 4 bases, with 15 bases left between them. Germline CDR1 MNHEY, CDR2 SMNVEV (reference sequence). The CDR3 extends over 16 amino acids. DNA of the CDR3: TGTGCCAGCAGTTTAGGGACGGGGGGCCCTTACAATGAGCAGTTCTTC. Translating gives CASSLGTGGPYNEQFF.

CDR3: CASSQVDSPLHF. CDR3 DNA sequence: TGTGCCAGCAGCCAGGTGGATTCACCCCTCCACTTT. The V call is TRBV7-9, the J call TRBJ1-6; D ambiguous. The CDR3 extends over 12 amino acids. Germline loops: CDR1 SEHNR, CDR2 FQNEAQ (reference sequence). V was pared by 5 bases and J by 8 bases, with 7 bases between. The full variable domain, its missing parts supplied by reference TRBV7-9 and TRBJ1-6, is DTGVSQNPRHKITKRGQNVTFRCDPISEHNRLYWYRQTLGQGPEFLTYFQNEAQLEKSRLLSDRFSAERPKGSFSTLEIQRTEQGDSAMYLCASSQVDSPLHFGNGTRLTVT.

The V call is TRBV7-3, the J call TRBJ1-1; a possible D gene is TRBD1 (5 bases). The CDR3 loop spans 14 amino acids. V was shortened by 1 base and J by 3 bases, with 9 bases between the two germline ends. Germline CDR1 and CDR2: SGHTA and FQGTGA. The CDR3 sequence is CASSLNPGYTEAFF. The CDR3 DNA is TGTGCCAGCAGCTTAAACCCAGGGTACACTGAAGCTTTCTTT.